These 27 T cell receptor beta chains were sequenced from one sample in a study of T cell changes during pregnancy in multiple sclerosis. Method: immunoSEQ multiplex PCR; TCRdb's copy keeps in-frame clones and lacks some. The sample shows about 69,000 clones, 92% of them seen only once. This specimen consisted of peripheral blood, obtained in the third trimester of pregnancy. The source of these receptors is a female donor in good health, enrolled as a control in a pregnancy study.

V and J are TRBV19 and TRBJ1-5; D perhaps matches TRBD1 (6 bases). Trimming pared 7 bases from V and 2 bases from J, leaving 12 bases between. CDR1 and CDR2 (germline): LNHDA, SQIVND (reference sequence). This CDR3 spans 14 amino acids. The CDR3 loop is CASTRRGGNQPQHF. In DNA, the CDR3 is TGTGCCAGTACCCGCAGGGGAGGCAATCAGCCCCAGCATTTT.

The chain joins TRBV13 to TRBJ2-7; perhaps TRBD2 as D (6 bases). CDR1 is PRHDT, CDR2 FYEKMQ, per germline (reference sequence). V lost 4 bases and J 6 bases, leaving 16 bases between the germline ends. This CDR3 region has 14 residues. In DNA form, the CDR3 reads TGTGCCAGCAGCTCACAACTAGCCGGGCCCGAGCAGTACTTC. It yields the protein CASSSQLAGPEQYF.

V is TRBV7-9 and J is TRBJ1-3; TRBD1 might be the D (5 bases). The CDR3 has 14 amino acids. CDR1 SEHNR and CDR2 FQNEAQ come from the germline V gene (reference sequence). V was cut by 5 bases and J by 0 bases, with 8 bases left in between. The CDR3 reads CASSRDFSGNTIYF. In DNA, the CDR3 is TGTGCCAGCAGCCGGGACTTCTCTGGAAACACCATATATTTT.

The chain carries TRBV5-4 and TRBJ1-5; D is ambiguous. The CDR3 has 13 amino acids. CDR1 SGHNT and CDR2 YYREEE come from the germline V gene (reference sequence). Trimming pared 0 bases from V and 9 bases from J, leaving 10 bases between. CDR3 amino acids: CASSLDLLPPQHF. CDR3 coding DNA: TGTGCCAGCAGCTTGGATCTACTCCCGCCCCAGCATTTT. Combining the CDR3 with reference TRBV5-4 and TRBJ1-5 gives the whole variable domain ETGVTQSPTHLIKTRGQQVTLRCSSQSGHNTVSWYQQALGQGPQFIFQYYREEENGRGNFPPRFSGLQFPNYSSELNVNALELDDSALYLCASSLDLLPPQHFGDGTRLSIL.

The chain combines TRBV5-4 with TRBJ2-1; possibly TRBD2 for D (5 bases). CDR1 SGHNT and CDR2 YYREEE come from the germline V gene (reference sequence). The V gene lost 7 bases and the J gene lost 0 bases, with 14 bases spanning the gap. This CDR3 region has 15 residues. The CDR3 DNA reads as TGTGCCAGCCGGCCCGGGGAAAGCTCCTACAATGAGCAGTTCTTC. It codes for CASRPGESSYNEQFF.

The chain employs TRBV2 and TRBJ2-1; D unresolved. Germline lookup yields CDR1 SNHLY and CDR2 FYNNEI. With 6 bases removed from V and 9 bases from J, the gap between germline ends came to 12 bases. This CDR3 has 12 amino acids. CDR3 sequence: CASSDPLREQFF. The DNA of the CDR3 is TGTGCCAGCAGCGACCCACTACGTGAGCAGTTCTTC. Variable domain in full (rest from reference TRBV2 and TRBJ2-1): EPEVTQTPSHQVTQMGQEVILRCVPISNHLYFYWYRQILGQKVEFLVSFYNNEISEKSEIFDDQFSVERPDGSNFTLKIRSTKLEDSAMYFCASSDPLREQFFGPGTRLTVL.

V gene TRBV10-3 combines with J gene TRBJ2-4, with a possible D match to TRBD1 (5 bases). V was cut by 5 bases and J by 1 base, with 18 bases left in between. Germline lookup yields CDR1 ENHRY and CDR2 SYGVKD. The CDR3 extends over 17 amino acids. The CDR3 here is CAISTPSAGMAKNIQYF. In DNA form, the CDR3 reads TGTGCCATCAGTACACCCAGTGCAGGGATGGCCAAAAACATTCAGTACTTC.

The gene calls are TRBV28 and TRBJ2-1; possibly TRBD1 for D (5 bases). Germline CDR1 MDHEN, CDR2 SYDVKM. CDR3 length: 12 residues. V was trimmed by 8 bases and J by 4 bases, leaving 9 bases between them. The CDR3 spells CASARDYNEQFF. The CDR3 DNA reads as TGTGCCAGCGCCAGGGATTACAATGAGCAGTTCTTC.

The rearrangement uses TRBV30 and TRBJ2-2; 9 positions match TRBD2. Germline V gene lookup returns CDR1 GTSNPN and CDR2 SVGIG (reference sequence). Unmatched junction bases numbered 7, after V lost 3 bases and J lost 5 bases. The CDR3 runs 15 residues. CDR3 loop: CAWRFASGITGELFF. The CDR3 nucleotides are TGTGCCTGGAGGTTCGCTAGCGGGATTACCGGGGAGCTGTTTTTT.

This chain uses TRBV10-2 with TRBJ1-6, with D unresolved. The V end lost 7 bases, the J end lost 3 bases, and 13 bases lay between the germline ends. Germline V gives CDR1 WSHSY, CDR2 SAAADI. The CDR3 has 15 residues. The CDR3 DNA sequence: TGCGCCAGCACCATGGACGGGAACTATAATTCACCCCTCCACTTT. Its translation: CASTMDGNYNSPLHF.

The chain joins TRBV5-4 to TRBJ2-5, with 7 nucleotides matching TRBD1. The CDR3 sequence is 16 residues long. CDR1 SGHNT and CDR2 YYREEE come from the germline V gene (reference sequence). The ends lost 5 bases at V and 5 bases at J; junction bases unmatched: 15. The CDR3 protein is CASSSRGGRGSETQYF. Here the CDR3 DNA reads TGTGCCAGCAGTTCCCGCGGCGGCAGGGGGTCGGAGACCCAGTACTTC. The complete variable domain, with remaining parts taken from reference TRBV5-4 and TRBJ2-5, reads ETGVTQSPTHLIKTRGQQVTLRCSSQSGHNTVSWYQQALGQGPQFIFQYYREEENGRGNFPPRFSGLQFPNYSSELNVNALELDDSALYLCASSSRGGRGSETQYFGPGTRLLVL.

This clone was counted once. The CDR3 coding sequence is TGTGCTAGTGGTTTGGGACAGGGCCCTTCCTACGAGCAGTACTTC. This gives the protein CASGLGQGPSYEQYF. V usage is TRBV12-5 and J usage is TRBJ2-7; 7 bases line up with TRBD1. V was clipped by 1 base and J by 1 base; unmatched bases: 4. Germline V CDR1 and CDR2: LGHNT, FRNRAP. The length of the CDR3 is 15 residues.

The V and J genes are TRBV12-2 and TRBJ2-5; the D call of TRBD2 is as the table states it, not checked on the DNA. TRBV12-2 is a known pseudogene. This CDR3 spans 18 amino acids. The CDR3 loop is CASRPTFWGTSGEETQYF. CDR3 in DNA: TGTGCAAGTCGCCCAACCTTTTGGGGGACTAGCGGGGAGGAGACCCAGTACTTC.

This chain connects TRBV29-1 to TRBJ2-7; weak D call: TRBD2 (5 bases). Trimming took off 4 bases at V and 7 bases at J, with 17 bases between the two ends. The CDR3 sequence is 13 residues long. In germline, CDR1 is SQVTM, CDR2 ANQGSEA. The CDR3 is CSVVGLTRGEQYF. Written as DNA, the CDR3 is TGCAGCGTTGTAGGACTCACCCGGGGTGAGCAGTACTTC.

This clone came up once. The DNA of the CDR3 is TGTGCCAGCAGCCTCGCTTGGAGCTCCTACAATGAGCAGTTCTTC. Amino acid sequence: CASSLAWSSYNEQFF. The chain links TRBV7-2 to TRBJ2-1; D is ambiguous. The V and J ends lost 5 bases and 0 bases respectively, with 11 bases between them. The CDR3 sequence is 15 residues long. Germline CDR1 and CDR2: SGHTA and FQGNSA.

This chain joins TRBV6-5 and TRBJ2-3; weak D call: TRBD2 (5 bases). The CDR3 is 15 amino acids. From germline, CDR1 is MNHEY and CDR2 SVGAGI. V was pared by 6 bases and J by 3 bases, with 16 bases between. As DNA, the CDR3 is TGTGCCAGCAGCCGCTCGGGGATGGGGACAGATACGCAGTATTTT. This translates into CASSRSGMGTDTQYF.

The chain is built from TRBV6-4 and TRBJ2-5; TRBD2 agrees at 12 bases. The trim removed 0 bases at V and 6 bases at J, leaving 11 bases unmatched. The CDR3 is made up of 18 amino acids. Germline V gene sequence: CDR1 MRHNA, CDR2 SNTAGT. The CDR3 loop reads CASSDSGLSSGGAKTQYF. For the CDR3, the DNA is TGTGCCAGCAGTGACTCGGGACTTTCTAGCGGGGGGGCGAAGACCCAGTACTTC.

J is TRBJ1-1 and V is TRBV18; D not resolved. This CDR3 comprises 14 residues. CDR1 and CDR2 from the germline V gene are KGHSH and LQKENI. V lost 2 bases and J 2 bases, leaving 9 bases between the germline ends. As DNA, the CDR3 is TGTGCCAGCTCACCATCCGGAGAAAACACTGAAGCTTTCTTT. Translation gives CASSPSGENTEAFF.

CDR3 in amino acids: CASSPPAGGVNYNEQFF. The DNA of the CDR3 is TGTGCCAGCTCACCCCCTGCAGGGGGCGTAAACTACAATGAGCAGTTCTTC. The V call is TRBV18, the J call TRBJ2-1, with TRBD1 matching 8 bases. CDR3 length: 17 amino acids. Germline V gene data show CDR1 as KGHSH and CDR2 as LQKENI. The ends lost 3 bases at V and 3 bases at J; junction bases unmatched: 10.

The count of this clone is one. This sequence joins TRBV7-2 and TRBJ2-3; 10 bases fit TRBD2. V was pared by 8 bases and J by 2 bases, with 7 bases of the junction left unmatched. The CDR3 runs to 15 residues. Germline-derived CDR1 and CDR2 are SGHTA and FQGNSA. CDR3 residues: CASGGLAANTDTQYF. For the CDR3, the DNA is TGTGCCAGCGGTGGACTAGCGGCCAACACAGATACGCAGTATTTT.

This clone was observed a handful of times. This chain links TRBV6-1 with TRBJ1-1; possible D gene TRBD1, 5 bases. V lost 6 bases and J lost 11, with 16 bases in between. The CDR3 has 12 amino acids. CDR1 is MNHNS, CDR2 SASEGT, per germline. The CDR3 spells CASRPQLRGAFF. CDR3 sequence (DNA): TGTGCCAGCAGGCCTCAACTTCGGGGGGCTTTCTTT.

The CDR3 DNA follows: TGTGCCAGCAGCTTAACGGACACTGAAGCTTTCTTT. It encodes CASSLTDTEAFF. V is TRBV7-9 and J is TRBJ1-1, with no clear D. Germline CDR1 reads SEHNR; CDR2 reads FQNEAQ (reference sequence). V was shortened by 2 bases and J by 3 bases, with 4 bases between the two germline ends. CDR3 length equals 12 residues.

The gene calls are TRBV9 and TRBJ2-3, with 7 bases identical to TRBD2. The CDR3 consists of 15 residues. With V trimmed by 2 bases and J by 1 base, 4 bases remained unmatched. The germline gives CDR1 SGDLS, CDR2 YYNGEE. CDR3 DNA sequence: TGTGCCAGCAGCGTGAGCGGGATAGGCACAGATACGCAGTATTTT. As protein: CASSVSGIGTDTQYF.

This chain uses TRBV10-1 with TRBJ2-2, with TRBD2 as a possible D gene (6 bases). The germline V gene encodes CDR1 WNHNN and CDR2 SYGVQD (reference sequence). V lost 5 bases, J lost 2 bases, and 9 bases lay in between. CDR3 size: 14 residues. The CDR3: CASSSGGNTGELFF. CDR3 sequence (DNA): TGCGCCAGCAGTTCCGGGGGTAACACCGGGGAGCTGTTTTTT.

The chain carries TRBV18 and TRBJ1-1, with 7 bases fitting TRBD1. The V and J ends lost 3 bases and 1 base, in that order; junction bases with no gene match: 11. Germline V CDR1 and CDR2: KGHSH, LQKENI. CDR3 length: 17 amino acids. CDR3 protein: CASSPFRDSEWNTEAFF. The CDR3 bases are TGTGCCAGCTCACCTTTCCGGGACAGTGAATGGAACACTGAAGCTTTCTTT.

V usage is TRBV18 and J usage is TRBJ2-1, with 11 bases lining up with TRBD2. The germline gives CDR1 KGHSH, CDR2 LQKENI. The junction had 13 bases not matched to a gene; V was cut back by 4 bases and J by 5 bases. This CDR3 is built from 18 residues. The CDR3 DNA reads TGTGCCAGCTCACTTACAGGTCCTAGCGGGGGGAGCCACAATGAGCAGTTCTTC. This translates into CASSLTGPSGGSHNEQFF.

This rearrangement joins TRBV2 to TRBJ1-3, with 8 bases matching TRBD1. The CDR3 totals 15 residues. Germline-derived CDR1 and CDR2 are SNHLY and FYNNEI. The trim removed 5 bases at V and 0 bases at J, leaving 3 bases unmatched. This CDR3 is CASSSGQVSGNTIYF. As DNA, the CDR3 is TGTGCCAGCAGTTCGGGACAGGTCTCTGGAAACACCATATATTTT.